A selection of T cell receptor beta chains follows, all from one sample in a study of a mutant IDH1 vaccine in newly diagnosed glioma. Their target antigens are unknown. TCRdb's copy holds only in-frame clones and misses some; the assay was immunoSEQ multiplex PCR. This table holds tens of thousands of clones, about four fifths found once. Sample: PBMCs, taken from a glioma patient whose treatment included an IDH1 peptide vaccine. Receptors were obtained from a young man with glioma. Each CDR3 is given with its conserved first and last residue. Fields, in order: CDR3 protein, CDR3 DNA, V gene, clone size, D gene, J gene. D genes are given only for firm matches. Some rows have no size entry. The others give once, few or many, or a class for an expanded clone.

CDR3aa: CASSLSRTGVTDTQYF
CDR3nt: TGTGCCAGCAGCTTATCCCGGACAGGGGTCACAGATACGCAGTATTTT
v_gene: TRBV5-4
abundance: NA
d_gene: TRBD1
j_gene: TRBJ2-3

CDR3aa: CASSTTYNQPQHF
CDR3nt: TGTGCCAGCAGTACAACCTACAATCAGCCCCAGCATTTT
v_gene: TRBV7-2
abundance: NA
d_gene: NA
j_gene: TRBJ1-5

CDR3aa: CASSEKGYEQYF
CDR3nt: TGTGCCAGCAGTGAAAAGGGCTACGAGCAGTACTTC
v_gene: TRBV2
abundance: NA
d_gene: NA
j_gene: TRBJ2-7

CDR3aa: CASSVSFGPTPYEQYF
CDR3nt: TGTGCCAGCAGTGTTTCATTTGGGCCTACCCCCTACGAGCAGTACTTC
v_gene: TRBV6-4
abundance: NA
d_gene: NA
j_gene: TRBJ2-7

CDR3aa: CASTHRLYSNQPQHF
CDR3nt: TGTGCCAGCACCCACCGACTTTATAGCAATCAGCCCCAGCATTTT
v_gene: TRBV6-6
abundance: once
d_gene: NA
j_gene: TRBJ1-5

CDR3aa: CASSWDRGASYEQYF
CDR3nt: TGTGCCAGCAGCTGGGACAGGGGAGCCTCCTACGAGCAGTACTTC
v_gene: TRBV7-2
abundance: NA
d_gene: TRBD1
j_gene: TRBJ2-7

CDR3aa: CASSEGRRNTGELFF
CDR3nt: TGCGCCAGCAGTGAAGGACGGAGGAACACCGGGGAGCTGTTTTTT
v_gene: TRBV10-1
abundance: few
d_gene: NA
j_gene: TRBJ2-2

CDR3aa: CAWSVFSSSYNEQFF
CDR3nt: TGTGCCTGGAGCGTATTCAGCAGCTCCTACAATGAGCAGTTCTTC
v_gene: TRBV30
abundance: NA
d_gene: NA
j_gene: TRBJ2-1

CDR3aa: CASSIVADSGKGPYEQYF
CDR3nt: TGTGCCAGTAGTATAGTTGCGGATAGCGGGAAAGGGCCCTACGAGCAGTACTTC
v_gene: TRBV19
abundance: NA
d_gene: TRBD2
j_gene: TRBJ2-7

CDR3aa: CASSRGAQTYEQYF
CDR3nt: TGTGCCAGCTCACGGGGGGCCCAAACCTACGAGCAGTACTTC
v_gene: TRBV18
abundance: NA
d_gene: NA
j_gene: TRBJ2-7

CDR3aa: CASRTGHSLTNEKLFF
CDR3nt: TGCGCCAGCAGGACAGGGCATTCCTTAACTAATGAAAAACTGTTTTTT
v_gene: TRBV5-1
abundance: NA
d_gene: TRBD1
j_gene: TRBJ1-4

CDR3aa: CASSQEGMVTEAFF
CDR3nt: TGCGCCAGCAGCCAAGAGGGCATGGTCACTGAAGCTTTCTTT
v_gene: TRBV4-1
abundance: NA
d_gene: NA
j_gene: TRBJ1-1

CDR3aa: CASSARLGTGVGYGYTF
CDR3nt: TGTGCCAGCAGCGCCCGTTTGGGGACAGGGGTGGGCTATGGCTACACCTTC
v_gene: TRBV9
abundance: NA
d_gene: TRBD1
j_gene: TRBJ1-2

CDR3aa: CASSLGVNTEAFF
CDR3nt: TGTGCCAGCAGCTTAGGGGTAAACACTGAAGCTTTCTTT
v_gene: TRBV11-2
abundance: NA
d_gene: NA
j_gene: TRBJ1-1

CDR3aa: CASTYKWGEAHEAFF
CDR3nt: TGTGCCAGCACCTACAAGTGGGGGGAAGCCCATGAAGCTTTCTTT
v_gene: TRBV7-9
abundance: NA
d_gene: NA
j_gene: TRBJ1-1

CDR3aa: CASSLQGTGNTIYF
CDR3nt: TGTGCCAGCAGCTTGCAGGGTACTGGAAACACCATATATTTT
v_gene: TRBV5-4
abundance: NA
d_gene: NA
j_gene: TRBJ1-3

CDR3aa: CASSPSWGTGIYGYTF
CDR3nt: TGTGCCAGCAGTCCATCGTGGGGGACAGGGATCTATGGCTACACCTTC
v_gene: TRBV27
abundance: NA
d_gene: TRBD1
j_gene: TRBJ1-2

CDR3aa: CASSSEGVAAWGDTQYF
CDR3nt: TGCGCCAGCAGCTCTGAGGGGGTAGCAGCGTGGGGAGATACGCAGTATTTT
v_gene: TRBV5-1
abundance: NA
d_gene: NA
j_gene: TRBJ2-3

CDR3aa: CASSRFPGTGTYEQYF
CDR3nt: TGCGCCAGCAGCCGGTTCCCGGGGACAGGGACCTACGAGCAGTACTTC
v_gene: TRBV5-1
abundance: NA
d_gene: TRBD1
j_gene: TRBJ2-7

CDR3aa: CASSSSRNTIYF
CDR3nt: TGTGCCAGCAGCTCTTCACGAAACACCATATATTTT
v_gene: TRBV7-9
abundance: NA
d_gene: NA
j_gene: TRBJ1-3

CDR3aa: CASSFEVNTEAFF
CDR3nt: TGTGCCAGCAGCTTTGAAGTGAACACTGAAGCTTTCTTT
v_gene: TRBV5-6
abundance: few
d_gene: NA
j_gene: TRBJ1-1

CDR3aa: CAIRTGGGTNYGYTF
CDR3nt: TGTGCCATCAGGACTGGAGGGGGCACTAACTATGGCTACACCTTC
v_gene: TRBV10-3
abundance: once
d_gene: TRBD1
j_gene: TRBJ1-2

CDR3aa: CASSEATDLGTQYF
CDR3nt: TGTGCCAGCAGTGAAGCGACTGACTTGGGGACCCAGTACTTC
v_gene: TRBV2
abundance: few
d_gene: NA
j_gene: TRBJ2-5

CDR3aa: CASSETNEQFF
CDR3nt: TGTGCCAGCAGTGAAACGAATGAGCAGTTCTTC
v_gene: TRBV25-1
abundance: NA
d_gene: NA
j_gene: TRBJ2-1

CDR3aa: CASNGQGHYEQYF
CDR3nt: TGTGCCAGCAATGGGCAGGGTCACTACGAGCAGTACTTC
v_gene: TRBV2
abundance: NA
d_gene: NA
j_gene: TRBJ2-7

CDR3aa: CASSQGPLNYGYTF
CDR3nt: TGCGCCAGCAGCCAGGGACCGTTGAACTATGGCTACACCTTC
v_gene: TRBV4-1
abundance: NA
d_gene: NA
j_gene: TRBJ1-2

CDR3aa: CASPSGGSTDTQYF
CDR3nt: TGTGCCAGCCCATCAGGGGGCAGCACAGATACGCAGTATTTT
v_gene: TRBV6-4
abundance: NA
d_gene: TRBD1
j_gene: TRBJ2-3